This T cell receptor (beta chain) is from a study of OX40 agonist ivuxolimab in advanced cancers. Patients with a history of autoimmune disease or on systemic immunosuppression were excluded. Study-wide findings and caveats: With doses of 0.1 to 3.0 mg/kg, CD4+ and CD8+ blood T cells had undergone clonal expansion by week 6. Certain nonresponders likewise exhibited a low normalized T-cell clonal expansion. Partial responders dosed at 0.1-3.0 mg/kg displayed clonal expansion ranking among the lowest.

As regards this clone: No antigen is known for it.

TCRdb keeps only in-frame clones here, not all; method: immunoSEQ multiplex PCR. The table shows around 61,000 clones, with more than 80% occurring only once. This CDR3 comprises 16 residues. V gave up 1 base and J gave up 0 bases, with 10 bases separating them. CDR1 and CDR2 (germline): SGHDN, FVKESK. The receptor comes from an adult with an advanced solid tumor such as melanoma, head and neck, liver or kidney cancer. The chain joins TRBV14 to TRBJ2-1, with D unresolved. The sequencing used CD4+ or CD8+ T cells sorted from blood, collected in a trial of the OX40 agonist ivuxolimab. Here the CDR3 reads CASSQGAPSSYNEQFF. The CDR3 DNA follows: TGTGCCAGCAGCCAAGGGGCTCCCAGCTCCTACAATGAGCAGTTCTTC.